The 3 T cell receptor beta chains presented below share a single source sample, sequenced in a study of T cell repertoires in cytomegalovirus infection (dated by TCRdb to the late 2010s). The run used an Illumina HiSeq 1500. The raw public data were reprocessed by TCRdb itself: fastp quality trimming at Q25, MiXCR clonotype calling, in-frame beta chains only. When rows share a CDR3 protein, they turn into one entry using the most common DNA and genes. Across this sample there are under 200,000 distinct CDR3 sequences, with 7.5% to 10% seen only once. About 5% of the sample comes from the top ten. Sequencing was done on a sample of PBMCs. The receptors originated from a human donor in good health (CMV status not recorded). Some clones in this sample may be carry-over from other donors' samples.

This clonotype was recorded many times. The chain is built from TRBV11-2 and TRBJ1-6; D is uncertain. V was cut by 2 bases and J by 2 bases, with 4 bases left in between. Germline CDR1 is SGHAT and CDR2 is FQNNGV. The CDR3 has 14 residues. CDR3 in amino acids: CASSLPAYNSPLHF. CDR3 bases: TGTGCCAGCAGCTTACCAGCCTATAATTCACCCCTCCACTTT.

This clonotype was recorded many times. The chain links TRBV7-2 to TRBJ1-2, with TRBD1 matching over 7 bases. V dropped 1 base and J dropped 8; count of bases not matched to a gene: 10. CDR1 SGHTA and CDR2 FQGNSA come from the germline V gene. CDR3 size: 15 residues. CDR3 residues: CASSLEPLTGVGYTF. Here the CDR3 DNA reads TGTGCCAGCAGCTTAGAACCCCTTACAGGGGTCGGCTACACCTTC. The full variable domain, rest sourced from reference TRBV7-2 and TRBJ1-2, is GAGVSQSPSNKVTEKGKDVELRCDPISGHTALYWYRQSLGQGLEFLIYFQGNSAPDKSGLPSDRFSAERTGGSVSTLTIQRTQQEDSAVYLCASSLEPLTGVGYTFGSGTRLTVV.

At least ten counts were recorded for this clonotype. The chain is built from TRBV12-3 or TRBV12-4 and TRBJ1-3; D may be TRBD1 (6 bases). V was clipped by 6 bases and J by 1 base, with 7 bases between them. This CDR3 contains 13 residues. CDR3 sequence: CASRDSSGNTIYF. In DNA, the CDR3 is TGTGCCAGCAGGGACAGTTCTGGAAACACCATATATTTT.